This TCR beta chain is drawn from a study of blood T cell repertoires in COVID-19. Across the whole study: Spain, Italy and the United States supplied samples that represented acute and convalescent COVID-19.

The V end was cut by 2 bases, the J end by 3 bases, with 14 bases between. The CDR3 runs to 16 residues. CDR1 is MNHEY, CDR2 SVGEGT, per germline. Original methodology: Nucleated cell number was recorded as an estimate derived from reference gene primer amplification. Clones were read by immunoSEQ multiplex PCR, and TCRdb kept only the in-frame ones, dropping some. The V and J calls and the clone size are those of that table, but D and trimming were determined from the DNA. The sample holds 250,000 to 300,000 clones, approximately 91% seen once. The sequence derives from a woman aged 60-70 years with acute or convalescent COVID-19. Sequencing was carried out using peripheral blood. The chain carries TRBV6-2 or TRBV6-3 and TRBJ2-1; weak D call: TRBD1 (5 bases). CDR3 residues: CASSYAFDRFYNEQFF. Written as DNA, the CDR3 is TGTGCCAGCAGTTACGCGTTTGACAGATTCTACAATGAGCAGTTCTTC.